This T cell receptor beta chain was identified in a study of OX40 agonist ivuxolimab in advanced cancers. There are 15 residues in the CDR3. With 6 bases removed from V and 0 bases from J, the gap between germline ends came to 15 bases. The germline gives CDR1 SGHTA, CDR2 FQGNSA. This table comes from immunoSEQ multiplex PCR, and its TCRdb copy is limited to in-frame clones, with some not included. The sample lists tens of thousands of clones, approximately 80% occurring once. The chain has TRBV7-2 and TRBJ2-7, with D perhaps given as TRBD1 or TRBD2 (5 bases each). The starting material was CD4+ or CD8+ T cells sorted from blood, obtained in a trial of the OX40 agonist ivuxolimab. This TCR came from an adult with an advanced solid tumor such as melanoma, head and neck, liver or kidney cancer. The CDR3 sequence is CASSDRDRYSYEQYF. In nucleotides, the CDR3 is TGTGCCAGCAGTGACCGGGACCGATACTCCTACGAGCAGTACTTC.